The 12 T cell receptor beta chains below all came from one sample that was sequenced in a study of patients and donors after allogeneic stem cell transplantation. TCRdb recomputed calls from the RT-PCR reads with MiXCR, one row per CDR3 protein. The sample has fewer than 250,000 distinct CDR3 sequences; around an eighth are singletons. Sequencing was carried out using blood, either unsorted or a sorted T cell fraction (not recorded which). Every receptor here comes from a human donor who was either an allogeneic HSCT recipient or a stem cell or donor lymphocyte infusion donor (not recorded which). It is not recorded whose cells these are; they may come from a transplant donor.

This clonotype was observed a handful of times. The CDR3 spells CASSSGEGWNYGYTF. CDR3 in DNA: TGTGCCAGCAGTTCTGGGGAGGGTTGGAATTATGGCTACACCTTC. This chain uses TRBV12-3 or TRBV12-4 with TRBJ1-2; the D is unclear. The CDR3 totals 15 residues. Trimming cost V 4 bases and J 5 bases, with 17 bases left between them.

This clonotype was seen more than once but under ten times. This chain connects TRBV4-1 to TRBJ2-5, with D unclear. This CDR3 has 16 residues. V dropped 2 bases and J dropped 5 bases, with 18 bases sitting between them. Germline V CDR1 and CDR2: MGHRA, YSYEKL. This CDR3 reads CASSQRETFDRETQYF. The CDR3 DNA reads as TGCGCCAGCAGCCAACGAGAGACGTTCGATCGGGAGACCCAGTACTTC.

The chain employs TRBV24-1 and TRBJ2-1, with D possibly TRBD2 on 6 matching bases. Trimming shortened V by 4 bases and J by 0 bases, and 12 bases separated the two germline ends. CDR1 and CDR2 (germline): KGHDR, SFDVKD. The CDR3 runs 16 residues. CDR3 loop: CATSDSSVHSYNEQFF. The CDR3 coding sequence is TGTGCCACCAGTGACTCTAGCGTGCACTCCTACAATGAGCAGTTCTTC.

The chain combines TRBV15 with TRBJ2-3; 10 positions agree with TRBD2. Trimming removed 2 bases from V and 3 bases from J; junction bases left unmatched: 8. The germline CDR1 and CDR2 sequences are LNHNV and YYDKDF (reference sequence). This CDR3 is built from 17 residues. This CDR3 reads CATSRISAGGGTDTQYF. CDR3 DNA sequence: TGTGCCACCAGCAGAATCTCAGCGGGAGGGGGAACAGATACGCAGTATTTT.

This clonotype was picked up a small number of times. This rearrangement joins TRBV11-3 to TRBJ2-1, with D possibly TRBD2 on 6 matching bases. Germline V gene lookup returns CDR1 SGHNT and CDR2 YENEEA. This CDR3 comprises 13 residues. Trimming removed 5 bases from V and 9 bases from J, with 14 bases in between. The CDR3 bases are TGTGCCAGCAGCGTGGAACGGGGGTTTGAGCAGTTCTTC. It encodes CASSVERGFEQFF. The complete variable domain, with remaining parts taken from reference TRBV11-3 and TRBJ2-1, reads EAGVVQSPRYKIIEKKQPVAFWCNPISGHNTLYWYLQNLGQGPELLIRYENEEAVDDSQLPKDRFSAERLKGVDSTLKIQPAELGDSAVYLCASSVERGFEQFFGPGTRLTVL.

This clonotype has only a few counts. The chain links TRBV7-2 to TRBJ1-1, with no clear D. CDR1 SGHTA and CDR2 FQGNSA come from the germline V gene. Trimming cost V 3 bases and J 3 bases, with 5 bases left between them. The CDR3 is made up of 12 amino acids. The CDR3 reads CASSFTHTEAFF. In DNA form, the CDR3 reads TGTGCCAGCAGCTTTACCCACACTGAAGCTTTCTTT.

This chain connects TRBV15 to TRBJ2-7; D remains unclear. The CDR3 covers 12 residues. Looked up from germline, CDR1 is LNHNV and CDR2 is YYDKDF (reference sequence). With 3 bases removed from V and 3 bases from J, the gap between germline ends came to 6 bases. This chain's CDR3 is CATSSTRYEQYF. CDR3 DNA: TGTGCCACCAGCAGTACGCGCTACGAGCAGTACTTC.

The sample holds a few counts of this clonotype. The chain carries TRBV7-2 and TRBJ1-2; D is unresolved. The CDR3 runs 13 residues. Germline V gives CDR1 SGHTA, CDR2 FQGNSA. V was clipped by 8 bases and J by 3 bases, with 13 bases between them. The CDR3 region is CASGPPGDYGYTF. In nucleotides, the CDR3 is TGTGCCAGCGGCCCCCCAGGAGACTATGGCTACACCTTC.

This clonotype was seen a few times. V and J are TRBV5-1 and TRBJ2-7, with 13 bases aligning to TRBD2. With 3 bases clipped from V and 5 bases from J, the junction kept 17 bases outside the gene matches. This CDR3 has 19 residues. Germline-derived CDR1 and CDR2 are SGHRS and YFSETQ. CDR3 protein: CASSSGILAGGPGLNEQYF. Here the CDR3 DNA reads TGCGCCAGCAGCTCTGGCATACTAGCGGGAGGGCCAGGTTTGAACGAGCAGTACTTC. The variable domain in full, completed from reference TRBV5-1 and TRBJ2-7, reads KAGVTQTPRYLIKTRGQQVTLSCSPISGHRSVSWYQQTPGQGLQFLFEYFSETQRNKGNFPGRFSGRQFSNSRSEMNVSTLELGDSALYLCASSSGILAGGPGLNEQYFGPGTRLTVT.

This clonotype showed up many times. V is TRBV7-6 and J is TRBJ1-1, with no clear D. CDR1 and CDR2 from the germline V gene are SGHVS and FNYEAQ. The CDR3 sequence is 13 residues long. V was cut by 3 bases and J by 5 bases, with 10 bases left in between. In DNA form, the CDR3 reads TGTGCCAGCAGCTTGAGGGAGGATACTGAAGCTTTCTTT. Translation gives CASSLREDTEAFF.

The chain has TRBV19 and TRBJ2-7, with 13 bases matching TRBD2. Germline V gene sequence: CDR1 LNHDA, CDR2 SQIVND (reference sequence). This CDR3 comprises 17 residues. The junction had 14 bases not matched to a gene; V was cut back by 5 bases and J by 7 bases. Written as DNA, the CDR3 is TGTGCCAGTAGTCCCACACCCACTAGCGGGAGGGTGAGAGAGCAGTACTTC. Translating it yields CASSPTPTSGRVREQYF.

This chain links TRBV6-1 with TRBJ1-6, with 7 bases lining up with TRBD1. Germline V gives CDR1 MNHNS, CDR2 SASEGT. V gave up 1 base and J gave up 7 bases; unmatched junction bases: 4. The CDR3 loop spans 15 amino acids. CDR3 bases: TGTGCCAGCAGTGAAGTGACAGGGACGAATTCACCCCTCCACTTT. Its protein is CASSEVTGTNSPLHF.